This is a list of T cell receptor beta chains from one sample in a study of blood T cell repertoires in COVID-19. Assay used: immunoSEQ multiplex PCR; TCRdb lists only in-frame clones, some missing. Among tens of thousands of clones listed, approximately 88% were seen once. Sequencing used peripheral blood. The receptor set was obtained from a human donor in a cohort sampled during active COVID-19. Both conserved end residues are part of each CDR3. A D gene is named only where the DNA matches it firmly. Size values are once, few and many counts, or a class for expanded clones, and some rows have none.

J | D | V | length | size | DNA | CDR3
TRBJ1-3 | TRBD1 | TRBV7-2 | 18 | NA | TGTGCCAGCAGCCAGATCGGACAGGGGGCTTTTAGTGGAAACACCATATATTTT | CASSQIGQGAFSGNTIYF
TRBJ2-1 | NA | TRBV2 | 16 | NA | TGTGCCAGCAGTGCCCCGCGAGTGGGCACTTACAATGAGCAGTTCTTC | CASSAPRVGTYNEQFF
TRBJ2-4 | NA | TRBV15 | 16 | NA | TGTGCCACCAGCAGAGAATTGGGGGCGGAAGAAAACATTCAGTACTTC | CATSRELGAEENIQYF
TRBJ2-7 | NA | TRBV29-1 | 11 | NA | TGCAGCGTACGGACAGCCTACGAGCAGTACTTC | CSVRTAYEQYF
TRBJ1-5 | NA | TRBV3-1/TRBV3-2 | 24 | NA | TGTGCCAGCAGCCAAGAGTTCTTTAGGGGGATAGGGCTTATAGGGCTTATACGCAATCAGCCCCAGCATTTT | CASSQEFFRGIGLIGLIRNQPQHF
TRBJ2-3 | TRBD2 | TRBV7-2 | 15 | NA | TGTGCCAGCAGCTTATCGCCTAGCGGAACAGATACGCAGTATTTT | CASSLSPSGTDTQYF
TRBJ2-7 | NA | TRBV6-1 | 15 | NA | TGTGCCAGCAGTGAAGCAGGGACTGAGACCTACGAGCAGTACTTC | CASSEAGTETYEQYF
TRBJ2-7 | TRBD1 | TRBV29-1 | 14 | few | TGCAGCGTCGGCACGAACAGGGGGAGTTACGAGCAGTACTTC | CSVGTNRGSYEQYF
TRBJ2-5 | TRBD1 | TRBV19 | 16 | NA | TGTGCCAGTAGCCCGGACAGGGTGGGTCCCTTGGAGACCCAGTACTTC | CASSPDRVGPLETQYF
TRBJ1-1 | TRBD1 | TRBV19 | 17 | NA | TGTGCCAGTAGAGCATGGGGGGACAGGGGGCGAGGGACTGAAGCTTTCTTT | CASRAWGDRGRGTEAFF
TRBJ2-5 | TRBD2 | TRBV5-1 | 15 | NA | TGCGCCAGCAGCTTAGTGGGACTAGGCGCGGAGACCCAGTACTTC | CASSLVGLGAETQYF
TRBJ1-5 | NA | TRBV5-6 | 16 | NA | TGTGCCAGCAGCGAAGGAGGTCAGGTTGGAAATCAGCCCCAGCATTTT | CASSEGGQVGNQPQHF
TRBJ1-3 | TRBD1 | TRBV28 | 14 | NA | TGTGCCAGCAGCCAGGGGGACTCTGGAAACACCATATATTTT | CASSQGDSGNTIYF
TRBJ2-1 | TRBD1 | TRBV11-2 | 15 | NA | TGTGCCAGCAGCGGACGGGACAGGGGAAACAATGAGCAGTTCTTC | CASSGRDRGNNEQFF
TRBJ1-4 | TRBD1 | TRBV11-2 | 14 | few | TGTGCCAGCAGCTTATGGACAGGGACGGAAAAACTGTTTTTT | CASSLWTGTEKLFF
TRBJ1-1 | NA | TRBV30 | 14 | few | TGTGCCTGGAGGACACGATCGATGAACACTGAAGCTTTCTTT | CAWRTRSMNTEAFF
TRBJ2-3 | NA | TRBV5-1 | 14 | NA | TGCGCCAGCAGCTTGGGACGGGGCACAGATACGCAGTATTTT | CASSLGRGTDTQYF
TRBJ2-7 | NA | TRBV3-1/TRBV3-2 | 13 | NA | TGTGCCAGCAGCCAAGTTGGGGCTGGCGAGCAGTACTTC | CASSQVGAGEQYF
TRBJ2-7 | TRBD1 | TRBV19 | 15 | NA | TGTGCCAGTAGTGATCCGGGACAGCTGCCCTACGAGCAGTACTTC | CASSDPGQLPYEQYF
TRBJ2-1 | TRBD2 | TRBV4-1 | 15 | NA | TGCGCCAGCAGCCAAGTAACTAGCGCGGACAATGAGCAGTTCTTC | CASSQVTSADNEQFF
TRBJ2-5 | NA | TRBV7-2 | 15 | once | TGTGCCAGCCCTAGAGTCCAGGGTGTCCAAGAGACCCAGTACTTC | CASPRVQGVQETQYF
TRBJ1-2 | TRBD1 | TRBV30 | 16 | NA | TGTGCCTGGAGTGTACTAGGGACAGGGTTTGACGCTGGCTACACCTTC | CAWSVLGTGFDAGYTF
TRBJ1-1 | NA | TRBV28 | 14 | few | TGTGCCAGCACGTCCGAGGTTATGAACACTGAAGCTTTCTTT | CASTSEVMNTEAFF
TRBJ2-6 | TRBD1 | TRBV5-1 | 19 | NA | TGCGCCAGCAGCCCCTCCGGACAGGGACGCCTACGAGGGGCCAACGTCCTGACTTTC | CASSPSGQGRLRGANVLTF
TRBJ1-5 | NA | TRBV19 | 15 | NA | TGTGCCAGTAGTAGACAGGTGGGGAAAGATCAGCCCCAGCATTTT | CASSRQVGKDQPQHF
TRBJ2-3 | TRBD2 | TRBV5-5 | 18 | NA | TGTGCCAGCAGCCCACTCTTGGGTAGCGGGGGGTCGGCAGATACGCAGTATTTT | CASSPLLGSGGSADTQYF